These 3 T cell receptor beta chains originate from one sample sequenced in a study of T cell clonality in common variable immunodeficiency. Generated by immunoSEQ multiplex PCR, the TCRdb table keeps only in-frame clones and is missing some. This sample carries over 45,000 clones and no singletons, and about 1.7% goes to the top ten. The sequenced sample consisted of peripheral blood mononuclear cells. The receptors here all came from a person between 18 and 75 years old in good health.

At least ten counts were recorded for this clone. Read sequence stops 3 residues before the CDR3 end, and the germline J gene provides the missing end. The chain combines TRBV5-1 with TRBJ2-7, with TRBD2 matching 11 bases. Trimming at V came to 4 bases and at J to 4 bases, leaving 4 bases not matched to a gene. The CDR3 runs 14 residues. Looked up from germline, CDR1 is SGHRS and CDR2 is YFSETQ. The CDR3 loop reads CASSPTSGEYEQYF. The covered CDR3 bases are TGCGCCAGCAGCCCGACTAGCGGGGAATACGAG.

This clone showed up just a few times. Read data end 3 residues before the CDR3 end; the end is taken from the germline J gene. This chain uses TRBV19 with TRBJ1-1, with D unclear. The germline V gene encodes CDR1 LNHDA and CDR2 SQIVND (reference sequence). This CDR3 comprises 11 residues. Here the CDR3 reads CASSLGYEAFF. Partial CDR3 DNA: TGTGCCAGTAGCTTGGGCTACGAG.

This clone was observed many times. Compared with germline, one end of the junction differs, possibly owing to a read error. The CDR3 end falls 3 residues outside the read, so it is completed with the germline J gene. The chain employs TRBV4-2 and TRBJ2-2, with 7 bases identical to TRBD2. This CDR3 region has 17 residues. Germline V lookup: CDR1 LGHNA, CDR2 YNFKEQ. CDR3 amino acids: CASSRGPSGQNTGELFF. The DNA read from the CDR3 is TGCGCCAGCAGCCGTGGCCCTAGCGGTCAGAACACCGGGGAG.